What follows describes a single T cell receptor beta chain. What it recognizes is unknown. TCRdb reprocessed the 5' RACE reads with MiXCR, giving one entry per CDR3 protein. The table lists approximately 1.8 million distinct CDR3 sequences, around 29% of them singletons. The length of the CDR3 is 17 residues. The germline CDR1 and CDR2 sequences are LGHDT and YNNKEL (reference sequence). Trimming removed 4 bases from V and 1 base from J; junction bases left unmatched: 9. This entry belongs to a study of identical twins. Study-wide points: While abundant cord blood beta clonotypes carried fewer insertions, memory repertoires showed no such pattern. Twins' excess sharing was less marked for out-of-frame beta sequences.

The specimen sequenced was cord blood. The rearrangement links TRBV3-1 to TRBJ2-3; 9 bases line up with TRBD2. This clonotype was obtained from a newborn girl in good health. The DNA for the CDR3 is TGTGCCAGCAGCCGAGATAGCCTAGCGGGGCGCACAGATACGCAGTATTTT. Amino acid sequence: CASSRDSLAGRTDTQYF.